Shown below are 25 T cell receptor beta chains from a single sample sequenced in a study of blood T cell repertoires in COVID-19. The method was immunoSEQ multiplex PCR; TCRdb's version includes in-frame clones alone and lacks a portion of them. This repertoire shows approximately 300,000 clones, over 90% found once; its top ten account for approximately 4.1%. Sequencing was carried out using PBMCs or T cells enriched from blood (not recorded which). These receptors all stem from a woman between 25 and 40 years old who had been exposed to COVID-19.

The chain employs TRBV6-2 or TRBV6-3 and TRBJ2-2; weak D call: TRBD1 (5 bases). The CDR3 extends over 14 amino acids. The V and J ends lost 5 bases and 2 bases respectively, with 9 bases between them. Germline values: CDR1 MNHEY, CDR2 SVGEGT. CDR3 residues: CASSADKNTGELFF. CDR3 bases: TGTGCCAGCAGTGCGGACAAAAACACCGGGGAGCTGTTTTTT.

The chain joins TRBV4-2 to TRBJ2-7; 7 bases agree with TRBD1. This CDR3 is 15 amino acids long. The germline gives CDR1 LGHNA, CDR2 YNFKEQ. The trim removed 5 bases at V and 0 bases at J, leaving 7 bases unmatched. The CDR3 protein is CASSDRDSSSYEQYF. In nucleotides, the CDR3 is TGTGCCAGCAGCGACCGGGACAGCAGCTCCTACGAGCAGTACTTC.

The rearrangement links TRBV2 to TRBJ2-7; 7 nucleotides agree with TRBD2. Germline trimming cut 7 bases from V and 2 bases from J; bases unmatched to any gene: 8. CDR3 length equals 14 residues. Per the germline V gene, CDR1 is SNHLY and CDR2 is FYNNEI. CDR3 in amino acids: CASIRGDGAYEQYF. The CDR3, as DNA: TGTGCCAGCATTCGGGGGGACGGTGCCTACGAGCAGTACTTC.

V is TRBV19 and J is TRBJ1-2; a weak D match, TRBD1 (5 bases). The V gene's germline CDR1 is LNHDA and CDR2 SQIVND (reference sequence). The length of the CDR3 is 16 residues. The V end was cut by 5 bases, the J end by 4 bases, with 20 bases between. The CDR3 reads CASSLRQRRGLYGYTF. CDR3 DNA sequence: TGTGCCAGTAGTCTCAGACAGCGGAGGGGACTCTATGGCTACACCTTC.

This chain joins TRBV5-1 and TRBJ1-6, with D possibly TRBD1 on 5 matching bases. V was pared by 2 bases and J by 4 bases, with 10 bases between. Germline V gene data show CDR1 as SGHRS and CDR2 as YFSETQ. The CDR3 has 15 residues. Here the CDR3 reads CASSFGGGYNSPLHF. The CDR3 DNA is TGCGCCAGCAGCTTCGGTGGGGGGTATAATTCACCCCTCCACTTT.

This chain joins TRBV5-6 and TRBJ2-7, with 9 bases that match TRBD1. Germline V gives CDR1 SGHDT, CDR2 YYEEEE. The CDR3 sequence is 15 residues long. V shed 4 bases, J shed 2 bases, and the junction held 7 bases outside the gene matches. In DNA form, the CDR3 reads TGTGCCAGCAGCCCGGGACAGGGAAAGCCCTACGAGCAGTACTTC. Its protein is CASSPGQGKPYEQYF.

V gene TRBV4-1 combines with J gene TRBJ2-7; D call uncertain. The CDR3 contains 14 residues. Trimming shortened V by 3 bases and J by 2 bases, and 11 bases separated the two germline ends. Germline V gives CDR1 MGHRA, CDR2 YSYEKL. CDR3 nucleotides: TGCGCCAGCAGCCACTCTGGCCTTACCTACGAGCAGTACTTC. Its protein is CASSHSGLTYEQYF.

This sequence joins TRBV6-2 or TRBV6-3 and TRBJ2-7, with a possible D match to TRBD2 (5 bases). In germline, CDR1 is MNHEY, CDR2 SVGEGT. The CDR3 sequence is 13 residues long. V lost 1 base and J lost 4, with 8 bases in between. The CDR3 here is CASSYYWEYEQYF. DNA of the CDR3: TGTGCCAGCAGTTACTATTGGGAGTACGAGCAGTACTTC.

This sequence joins TRBV12-5 and TRBJ2-1, with D possibly being TRBD2 (5 bases). Germline CDR1 LGHNT, CDR2 FRNRAP. This CDR3 region has 17 residues. V gave up 1 base and J gave up 5 bases, with 18 bases separating them. CDR3 residues: CASGLGRTQLEDNEQFF. CDR3 nucleotides: TGTGCTAGTGGTTTGGGTAGGACTCAGCTAGAAGACAATGAGCAGTTCTTC.

The J gene is TRBJ2-1, the V gene TRBV5-6, with unresolved D. This CDR3 comprises 15 residues. V was shortened by 4 bases and J by 4 bases, with 15 bases between the two germline ends. Looked up from germline, CDR1 is SGHDT and CDR2 is YYEEEE. The CDR3 is CASSEQNQHYNEQFF. For the CDR3, the DNA is TGTGCCAGCAGCGAACAGAATCAACATTACAATGAGCAGTTCTTC.

The chain joins TRBV2 to TRBJ1-1, with a weak D call TRBD1 (6 bases). Germline values: CDR1 SNHLY, CDR2 FYNNEI. The CDR3 has 13 residues. Trimming took 2 bases from V and 5 from J, leaving 9 bases between them. This CDR3 reads CASSEYRVTEAFF. CDR3 coding DNA: TGTGCCAGCAGTGAATACAGGGTTACTGAAGCTTTCTTT.

The count of this clone is one. The chain couples TRBV7-9 to TRBJ1-4; D is perhaps TRBD1 (5 bases). The CDR3 consists of 14 residues. Germline V CDR1 and CDR2: SEHNR, FQNEAQ (reference sequence). Trimming shortened V by 3 bases and J by 4 bases, and 9 bases separated the two germline ends. The CDR3 DNA is TGTGCCAGCAGCTTGCGGGGCCTTAATGAAAAACTGTTTTTT. The encoded protein is CASSLRGLNEKLFF. Full variable domain (remainder filled in from reference TRBV7-9 and TRBJ1-4): DTGVSQNPRHKITKRGQNVTFRCDPISEHNRLYWYRQTLGQGPEFLTYFQNEAQLEKSRLLSDRFSAERPKGSFSTLEIQRTEQGDSAMYLCASSLRGLNEKLFFGSGTQLSVL.

V gene TRBV5-1 combines with J gene TRBJ1-1, with TRBD1 as a possible D gene (5 bases). Germline V lookup: CDR1 SGHRS, CDR2 YFSETQ. The CDR3 spans 14 residues. Trimming took 4 bases from V and 4 from J, leaving 14 bases between them. This chain's CDR3 is CASSRAGVSTEAFF. CDR3 in DNA: TGCGCCAGCAGCCGTGCGGGGGTTAGCACTGAAGCTTTCTTT.

CDR3 DNA: TGTGCCAGCAGCCCTGCTGGAGGGGTGAACACCGGGGAGCTGTTTTTT. It is translated as CASSPAGGVNTGELFF. This chain uses TRBV5-5 with TRBJ2-2; possibly TRBD2 for D (6 bases). This CDR3 spans 16 amino acids. Trimming stripped 4 bases from V and 1 base from J, with 14 bases between. CDR1 SGHKS and CDR2 YYEKEE come from the germline V gene (reference sequence).

The rearrangement uses TRBV12-5 and TRBJ1-6; 9 bases match TRBD1. J gave up 9 bases and V 1 base, and 4 bases lay outside the gene matches. This CDR3 spans 15 amino acids. Germline V gene data show CDR1 as LGHNT and CDR2 as FRNRAP. The CDR3 coding sequence is TGTGCTAGTGGTTTGGGAGGGGACAGGGCTTCACCCCTCCACTTT. This encodes CASGLGGDRASPLHF.

V gene TRBV29-1 combines with J gene TRBJ2-1, with 9 bases that match TRBD2. V shed 1 base and J 4 bases; nucleotides not matched to a gene: 2. The CDR3 sequence is 14 residues long. Germline V gene data show CDR1 as SQVTM and CDR2 as ANQGSEA. CDR3 protein: CSVEGTSVYNEQFF. The CDR3 nucleotides read TGCAGCGTTGAAGGGACTAGCGTTTACAATGAGCAGTTCTTC.

CDR3 in DNA: TGTGCCAGCAGCAACCAGGGTTCTAATGAAAAACTGTTTTTT. This translates into CASSNQGSNEKLFF. V and J are TRBV7-9 and TRBJ1-4; a possible D gene is TRBD1 (5 bases). Germline-derived CDR1 and CDR2 are SEHNR and FQNEAQ (reference sequence). The CDR3 spans 14 residues. The V gene lost 5 bases and the J gene lost 3 bases, with 10 bases spanning the gap.

This chain links TRBV6-1 with TRBJ2-1; D unclear. The CDR3 loop spans 15 amino acids. Germline CDR1 is MNHNS and CDR2 is SASEGT. Trimming took 1 base from V and 5 from J, leaving 12 bases between them. This CDR3 is CASSEGRSGNNEQFF. CDR3 DNA sequence: TGTGCCAGCAGTGAAGGTCGGTCAGGCAACAATGAGCAGTTCTTC.

A single count supports this clone. The chain joins TRBV9 to TRBJ2-1; TRBD1 matches at 10 bases. The V segment lost 6 bases and the J segment 6 bases; nucleotides outside the gene matches: 9. From germline, CDR1 is SGDLS and CDR2 YYNGEE. This CDR3 comprises 15 residues. CDR3 bases: TGTGCCAGCACGCCCGGGACAGGGGTCGGCAATGAGCAGTTCTTC. Protein sequence: CASTPGTGVGNEQFF.

CDR3 bases: TGTGCCAGCAGCCAGGAACCGAACACCGGGGAGCTGTTTTTT. It yields the protein CASSQEPNTGELFF. The rearrangement uses TRBV11-3 and TRBJ2-2; D unresolved. Germline V gene lookup returns CDR1 SGHNT and CDR2 YENEEA. V lost 5 bases to trimming and J lost 0 bases, with 7 bases between them. CDR3 size: 14 residues.

This rearrangement joins TRBV29-1 to TRBJ2-4, with 9 nucleotides matching TRBD1. CDR1 is SQVTM, CDR2 ANQGSEA, per germline. The CDR3 covers 13 residues. Trimming removed 6 bases from V and 9 bases from J; junction bases left unmatched: 9. CDR3 sequence: CSVGTGSARIQYF. The CDR3 DNA is TGCAGCGTCGGGACAGGGAGTGCGCGCATTCAGTACTTC.

The chain uses TRBV20-1 and TRBJ2-5; the D gene is possibly TRBD2 (6 bases). V lost 3 bases, J lost 0 bases, and 14 bases lay in between. Per the germline V gene, CDR1 is DFQATT and CDR2 is SNEGSKA (reference sequence). The CDR3 runs 15 residues. CDR3 nucleotides: TGCAGTGCTAGTAGGTGGCGGGGCGACCAAGAGACCCAGTACTTC. Its translation is CSASRWRGDQETQYF.

This chain links TRBV5-1 with TRBJ1-6; the D is unclear. V lost 0 bases to trimming and J lost 6 bases, with 7 bases between them. Germline lookup yields CDR1 SGHRS and CDR2 YFSETQ. The CDR3 loop spans 14 amino acids. CDR3 sequence (DNA): TGCGCCAGCAGCTTGGCCGGTTCTAATTCACCCCTCCACTTT. Its translation: CASSLAGSNSPLHF.

The V and J genes are TRBV9 and TRBJ1-6; possibly TRBD1 for D (5 bases). Germline V gives CDR1 SGDLS, CDR2 YYNGEE. CDR3 size: 15 residues. V gave up 4 bases and J gave up 7 bases, with 15 bases separating them. CDR3: CASSPQGVVNSPLHF. For the CDR3, the DNA is TGTGCCAGCAGCCCCCAAGGGGTAGTCAATTCACCCCTCCACTTT.

Worth noting for this clone: The sample has other DNA sequences that encode this CDR3 too. J is TRBJ2-5 and V is TRBV12-3 or TRBV12-4; D unclear. The CDR3 extends over 13 amino acids. Trimming stripped 3 bases from V and 2 bases from J, with 7 bases between. CDR3 loop: CASSFRGQETQYF. The CDR3 region has the DNA TGTGCCAGCAGTTTCCGAGGTCAAGAGACCCAGTACTTC.